This T cell receptor beta chain was sequenced in a study of shared clonotypes between healthy human individuals. Findings of the study overall: Across subsets, estimated richness was generally greater for naive than for memory populations.

The CDR3 runs to 15 residues. Deletions cut 6 bases from V and 2 bases from J, with 15 bases between. Germline-derived CDR1 and CDR2 are MNHNS and SASEGT. At a deep level, the assay was run. Profiling relied on immunoSEQ multiplex PCR, and the TCRdb table lists in-frame clones only, not all of them. The sample contains fewer than 850,000 clones, 90% of which appear only once. As concerns this clone: Its antigen remains unknown.

The chain carries TRBV6-1 and TRBJ2-3; D gene uncertain. The material sequenced was memory CD8+ T cells from PBMCs. Noted subset: CD45RO+ cells pooled with CCR7-negative TemRA cells. This TCR was recovered from a man younger than 35 in good health. Some clones in this sample may be carry-over from other donors' samples. CDR3 loop: CASRPQQQTTDTQYF. As DNA, the CDR3 is TGTGCCAGCAGACCACAACAGCAGACCACAGATACGCAGTATTTT.